Sequencing of this T cell receptor (beta chain) was carried out in a study of blood T cell repertoires in COVID-19 (dated by TCRdb to the early 2020s). Context from the whole study: Collaborator samples came from the United States, Italy and Spain and covered acute and convalescent phases of COVID-19. The prospective study material was composed of cDNA or gDNA derived from T cells, B-cell-depleted T cells, or PBMCs. The dataset comprised deeply sampled blood TCRbeta repertoires from subjects exposed to, actively infected with, or recovered from COVID-19. A freely available public database, intended as a resource for researchers studying the immune response to SARS-CoV-2, is where the repertoires were released. Samples were obtained from the ongoing ImmuneRACE study (first 160 participants) and from 1,254 subjects provided by 6 global collaborators. Nearly every sample came with metadata listing a de-identified subject ID, COVID-19 status, age in years and sex. HLA class I and class II types, where available, came from metadata supplied by the sample provider rather than from assay-based typing.

Comments on this clone: The antigen this receptor binds is unknown. No qualities accompany the bases; no much larger clone lies one base away.

The CDR3 spans 15 residues, from the cysteine through the phenylalanine. This entry keeps only the CDR3 DNA: 45 bases, framed from base 1. V and J lose 2 bases and 6 bases, and a span of 14 bases separates them. CDR1 and CDR2, per the germline V gene (reference sequence), are MNHNY and SVGAGI. Each collaborating institution followed its own protocols to collect whole blood in K2EDTA tubes. For TCRbeta analysis, collaborator samples were shipped as frozen whole blood, as isolated PBMCs, or as DNA extracted from either sample type. TCRbeta CDR3 regions were amplified from genomic DNA by means of the immunoSEQ Assay, a bias-controlled multiplex PCR. As for the authors' bioinformatics: The number of nucleated cells in each sample was estimated from the amplification of reference gene primers within the assay. To quantify the absolute abundance of each unique TCRbeta CDR3 rearrangement, sequence reads were collapsed and filtered. For each sample, productive Simpson clonality was calculated as the square root of Simpson's diversity index over productive rearrangements. The immuneACCESS repertoire file appears here via TCRdb, limited to in-frame rearrangements. These files lack a portion of the clones; in checked studies, under half of the deficit traces to unresolved V genes, and the cause of the others is not known. V and J calls and clone size come straight from that table; D and trimming were deduced from the DNA. In this sample the table shows some 150,000 clones, around 84% of which occur a single time. The ten largest clones take up about 2.6% of the sample.

The paper's findings and limits, for the study overall: How much clinical and demographic metadata was included differed by source and by participant, and the metadata was provided uncurated.

Sequencing input: peripheral blood. This TCR came from a human donor with acute or convalescent COVID-19. The donor label of this sample is uncertain. The sequence links TRBV6-6 to TRBJ2-1, with TRBD1 as a weak D call on 6 bases. The CDR3 reads as follows: CASSYVQGNVNEQFF. The nucleotide sequence is given as TGTGCCAGCAGTTACGTTCAGGGGAATGTCAATGAGCAGTTCTTC.